This TCR beta chain was profiled in a study of shared clonotypes between healthy human individuals. Healthy HIV-negative adults with no recent acute infections or vaccinations were recruited as donors. Germline CDR1 is LGHNA and CDR2 is YSLEER. Trimming took 5 bases from V and 4 from J, leaving 9 bases between them. This CDR3 has 13 residues. The deep-level immunoSEQ assay was used. Here immunoSEQ multiplex PCR was the method, and the copy in TCRdb shows in-frame clones only, minus some. The sample yields roughly 480,000 clones, around 79% seen once. The chain links TRBV4-3 to TRBJ1-5, with TRBD1 as a possible D gene (5 bases). The sequence was obtained from a woman aged 40 to 49 in good health. Some clones in this sample may be carry-over from other donors' samples. The specimen sequenced was PBMCs. The CDR3 region has the DNA TGCGCCAGCAGCTCTAGACAGAATCAGCCCCAGCATTTT. It encodes CASSSRQNQPQHF.